The source of this T cell receptor (beta chain) is a study of regulatory T cells in long-lasting Graves disease. This clonotype was found a few times. CDR3-region Arm-PCR and iRepertoire HTBI primers produced the TCR beta libraries. TCRdb re-derived calls from the multiplex PCR reads in MiXCR, one entry per CDR3 protein. Of about 450,000 distinct CDR3 sequences listed, 23% are singletons. The germline gives CDR1 SGHAT, CDR2 FQNNGV. CDR3 length: 18 residues. V was clipped by 5 bases and J by 0 bases, with 20 bases between them. As to time point: persistent/refractory GD, antithyroid drugs over 5 years with positive TRAb. Extracted RNA from PBMCs served as the source of the TCR library.

Specimen: peripheral blood mononuclear cells (PBMCs), collected when the disease was refractory, from a patient treated with antithyroid drugs. The receptor was derived from a female donor with Graves disease. This chain connects TRBV11-2 to TRBJ1-3, with no clear D. This CDR3 is CASSHRASISGSGNTIYF. CDR3 nucleotides: TGTGCCAGCAGCCACCGGGCCTCAATTTCGGGCTCTGGAAACACCATATATTTT.